This T cell receptor (beta chain) was identified in a study of OX40 agonist ivuxolimab in advanced cancers. Study information: Prior checkpoint blockade (anti-PD-1, anti-PD-L1 or anti-CTLA-4) was permitted; about 40% had it.

The CDR3 length is 15 residues. Trimming pared 3 bases from V and 1 base from J, leaving 7 bases between. From germline, CDR1 is SGHVS and CDR2 FQNEAQ. The repertoire was sequenced with immunoSEQ multiplex PCR; TCRdb's copy has only in-frame clones and lacks some. The table records around 95,000 clones, approximately 90% of them present only once. Material: CD4+ or CD8+ T cells sorted from blood, obtained in a trial of the OX40 agonist ivuxolimab. This clonotype was sampled from an adult with an advanced solid tumor such as melanoma, head and neck, liver or kidney cancer. This sequence joins TRBV7-8 and TRBJ2-6; D unresolved. CDR3: CASSLQVSGANVLTF. The CDR3 DNA reads TGTGCCAGCAGCTTGCAGGTATCTGGGGCCAACGTCCTGACTTTC.